The 17 T cell receptor beta chains below come from one sample, sequenced in a study of cytomegalovirus exposure and HLA in healthy donors. PCR was performed using 60 Vbeta and 13 Jbeta primers. Data came from immunoSEQ multiplex PCR; TCRdb stores just in-frame clones and leaves some out. There are 200,000 to 300,000 clones in the sample; approximately 78% occur only once, and roughly 0.45% lies in the top ten. Sequenced material: PBMCs. Receptors were obtained from a boy younger than 18 in good health and CMV-seronegative.

The gene calls are TRBV14 and TRBJ1-1, with TRBD1 as a possible D gene (5 bases). Trimming cost V 4 bases and J 0 bases, with 12 bases left between them. The CDR3 extends over 15 amino acids. Germline V gene sequence: CDR1 SGHDN, CDR2 FVKESK. The CDR3 bases are TGTGCCAGCAGCCGAAGACAGTACATGAACACTGAAGCTTTCTTT. The encoded protein is CASSRRQYMNTEAFF.

V usage is TRBV7-6 and J usage is TRBJ2-7; 8 nucleotides line up with TRBD1. The CDR3 has 14 residues. CDR1 is SGHVS, CDR2 FNYEAQ, per germline. The J segment lost 6 bases and the V segment lost 4 bases, leaving 8 bases of the junction unmatched. The CDR3 protein is CASSSRQGAVEQYF. The CDR3 coding sequence is TGTGCCAGCAGCTCCCGCCAGGGGGCGGTCGAGCAGTACTTC.

This clone was observed a handful of times. The chain couples TRBV9 to TRBJ2-2; a possible D gene is TRBD1 (7 bases). This CDR3 region has 15 residues. V lost 0 bases and J 5 bases, leaving 11 bases between the germline ends. Germline V gene lookup returns CDR1 SGDLS and CDR2 YYNGEE. The chain's CDR3 is CASSVEGAGTGELFF. The DNA of the CDR3 is TGTGCCAGCAGCGTAGAGGGGGCGGGGACCGGGGAGCTGTTTTTT.

This clone was recorded a few times. The chain uses TRBV7-8 and TRBJ1-6; a possible D gene is TRBD1 (5 bases). The CDR3 runs to 14 residues. The ends were cut back, 4 bases at V and 8 bases at J, with 12 bases in the middle. Germline V gene lookup returns CDR1 SGHVS and CDR2 FQNEAQ. CDR3 DNA: TGTGCCAGCAGCTGGGGGGGGACCTATTCACCCCTCCACTTT. It specifies CASSWGGTYSPLHF.

J is TRBJ1-4 and V is TRBV29-1; 8 bases agree with TRBD1. Germline V CDR1 and CDR2: SQVTM, ANQGSEA. V was pared by 7 bases and J by 3 bases, with 7 bases of the junction left unmatched. The CDR3 loop spans 14 amino acids. This CDR3 reads CSALRGLANEKLFF. DNA of the CDR3: TGCAGCGCCCTCAGGGGGCTAGCTAATGAAAAACTGTTTTTT.

This clone turned up a few times. V is TRBV11-3 and J is TRBJ2-1; 7 bases fit TRBD2. The CDR3 has 18 amino acids. CDR1 SGHNT and CDR2 YENEEA come from the germline V gene. V lost 5 bases, J lost 10 bases, and 23 bases stayed unmatched. The CDR3 DNA sequence: TGTGCCAGCAGCCCTTCCTTTGGGGGGGAAGAAGGGGATCGGGAGCAGTTCTTC. Protein product: CASSPSFGGEEGDREQFF.

A note on this clone: The same CDR3 is also encoded by other DNA sequences in this sample. For the CDR3, the DNA is TGTGCCAGCAGTCTACAGGGCCAGGATGGCTACACCTTC. Its protein product is CASSLQGQDGYTF. The chain links TRBV2 to TRBJ1-2; perhaps TRBD1 as D (6 bases). The V end was cut by 5 bases, the J end by 6 bases, with 13 bases between. Per the germline V gene, CDR1 is SNHLY and CDR2 is FYNNEI. The CDR3 covers 13 residues.

The genes are TRBV10-2 and TRBJ2-1; 13 nucleotides line up with TRBD2. Trimming removed 8 bases from V and 7 bases from J; junction bases left unmatched: 8. This CDR3 comprises 15 residues. CDR1 is WSHSY and CDR2 is SAAADI in the germline V gene. The CDR3 sequence is CASHPGLAGRNEQFF. CDR3 DNA: TGCGCCAGCCATCCGGGACTAGCGGGAAGGAATGAGCAGTTCTTC.

The count of this clone is one. This chain links TRBV10-2 with TRBJ1-5; D possibly corresponds to TRBD1 (5 bases). This CDR3 spans 13 amino acids. Germline values: CDR1 WSHSY, CDR2 SAAADI. V lost 2 bases to trimming and J lost 6 bases, with 8 bases between them. As DNA, the CDR3 is TGCGCCAGCAGTGAGGGTAGGGGTCAGCCCCAGCATTTT. The encoded protein is CASSEGRGQPQHF.

The chain recombines TRBV2 with TRBJ1-2; the match to TRBD1 covers 7 bases. Losses at the gene ends were 5 bases for V and 4 bases for J; bases not matched to a gene: 10. The V gene's germline CDR1 is SNHLY and CDR2 FYNNEI. The CDR3 runs to 15 residues. CDR3 in amino acids: CASSLTGVGRYGYTF. The CDR3 DNA is TGTGCCAGCAGTCTTACAGGGGTGGGACGCTATGGCTACACCTTC. Using reference TRBV2 and TRBJ1-2 for the parts outside the CDR3, the full variable domain is EPEVTQTPSHQVTQMGQEVILRCVPISNHLYFYWYRQILGQKVEFLVSFYNNEISEKSEIFDDQFSVERPDGSNFTLKIRSTKLEDSAMYFCASSLTGVGRYGYTFGSGTRLTVV.

V is TRBV18 and J is TRBJ1-3, with D uncertain. The germline V gene encodes CDR1 KGHSH and CDR2 LQKENI. The CDR3 consists of 15 residues. V was trimmed by 2 bases and J by 2 bases, leaving 10 bases between them. The CDR3 here is CASSPADNAGNTIYF. In DNA, the CDR3 is TGTGCCAGCTCACCAGCTGACAACGCTGGAAACACCATATATTTT.

This clone was recorded once. The chain links TRBV11-2 to TRBJ2-5; TRBD2 matches 8 bases. The CDR3 is made up of 18 amino acids. With 3 bases clipped from V and 7 bases from J, the junction kept 19 bases outside the gene matches. The germline V gene encodes CDR1 SGHAT and CDR2 FQNNGV. The CDR3 region is CASSLEIGSGRSRGTQYF. CDR3 in DNA: TGTGCCAGCAGCTTGGAAATTGGGAGCGGGAGATCGCGGGGGACCCAGTACTTC.

In nucleotides, the CDR3 is TGTGCCAGCACCGCGCAAGTACGTAGCAATCAGCCCCAGCATTTT. Amino acid sequence: CASTAQVRSNQPQHF. The chain combines TRBV6-1 with TRBJ1-5, with D uncertain. The V gene's germline CDR1 is MNHNS and CDR2 SASEGT. The CDR3 loop spans 15 amino acids. Trimming cost V 7 bases and J 0 bases, with 13 bases left between them.

The V and J genes are TRBV30 and TRBJ2-7; tentative D call: TRBD2 (5 bases). The CDR3 contains 12 residues. Germline CDR1 GTSNPN, CDR2 SVGIG (reference sequence). V lost 8 bases to trimming and J lost 10 bases, with 21 bases between them. The CDR3: CAGNREPDFQYF. The CDR3 DNA sequence: TGTGCCGGGAACCGGGAACCAGACTTCCAGTACTTC.

The chain employs TRBV6-4 and TRBJ1-1; D not resolved. From germline, CDR1 is MRHNA and CDR2 SNTAGT. The CDR3 totals 13 residues. Trimming stripped 2 bases from V and 6 bases from J, with 10 bases between. CDR3 in amino acids: CASSDGRGSEAFF. The DNA of the CDR3 is TGTGCCAGCAGTGACGGCCGGGGTTCTGAAGCTTTCTTT.

This chain links TRBV6-1 with TRBJ2-7; D remains unclear. Germline CDR1 MNHNS, CDR2 SASEGT. The CDR3 spans 16 residues. Trimming took 3 bases from V and 0 from J, leaving 15 bases between them. This CDR3 is CASSESYVGPSYEQYF. The DNA for the CDR3 is TGTGCCAGCAGTGAGTCTTACGTGGGCCCCTCCTACGAGCAGTACTTC.

CDR3 residues: CASSLNPGTSGADTQYF. The DNA of the CDR3 is TGCGCCAGCAGCTTGAACCCCGGGACTAGCGGGGCGGATACGCAGTATTTT. The chain carries TRBV5-1 and TRBJ2-3; 13 positions match TRBD2. The trim removed 1 base at V and 6 bases at J, leaving 8 bases unmatched. The V gene's germline CDR1 is SGHRS and CDR2 YFSETQ. The CDR3 extends over 17 amino acids.